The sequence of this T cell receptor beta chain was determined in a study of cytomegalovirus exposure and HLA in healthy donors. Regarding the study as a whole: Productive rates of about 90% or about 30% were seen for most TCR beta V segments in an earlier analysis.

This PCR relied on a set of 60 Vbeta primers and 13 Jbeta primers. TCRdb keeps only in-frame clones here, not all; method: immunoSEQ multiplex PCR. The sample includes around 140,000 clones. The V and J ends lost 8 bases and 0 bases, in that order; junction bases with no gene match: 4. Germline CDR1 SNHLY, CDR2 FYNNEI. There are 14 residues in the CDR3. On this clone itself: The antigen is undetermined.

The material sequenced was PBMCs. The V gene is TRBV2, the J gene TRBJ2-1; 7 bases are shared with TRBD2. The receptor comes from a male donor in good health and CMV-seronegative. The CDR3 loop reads CASGRGSSYNEQFF. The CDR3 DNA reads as TGTGCCAGCGGGCGGGGGAGCTCCTACAATGAGCAGTTCTTC.